One sample yielded the 3 T cell receptor beta chains listed below, sequenced in a study of T cell changes during pregnancy in multiple sclerosis. TCRdb's table, derived via immunoSEQ multiplex PCR, lists solely in-frame clones and lacks some. The top ten clones hold under 6% of a sample with tens of thousands of clones, 91% of them seen once. Material: CD8+ T cells from peripheral blood mononuclear cells, obtained before pregnancy. The receptors come from a female donor with multiple sclerosis, enrolled in a pregnancy study.

This chain uses TRBV5-1 with TRBJ1-1, with D maybe TRBD1 (5 bases). The length of the CDR3 is 14 residues. The germline V gene has CDR1 SGHRS and CDR2 YFSETQ. V was pared by 2 bases and J by 5 bases, with 13 bases between. In DNA, the CDR3 is TGCGCCAGCAGCTTCGGACACGGCCAGACTGAAGCTTTCTTT. Amino acid sequence: CASSFGHGQTEAFF.

DNA of the CDR3: TGTGCCACCAGCAGAGCCAGGGCTGGAAACACCATATATTTT. Residues: CATSRARAGNTIYF. The chain combines TRBV15 with TRBJ1-3; tentative D call: TRBD1 (5 bases). V was trimmed by 1 base and J by 2 bases, leaving 6 bases between them. The CDR3 is 14 amino acids. Germline V gene lookup returns CDR1 LNHNV and CDR2 YYDKDF (reference sequence).

The chain couples TRBV18 to TRBJ2-7; TRBD1 matches 10 bases. V trimming: 5 bases; J trimming: 1 base; junction bases outside the gene matches: 2. CDR1 and CDR2 from the germline V gene are KGHSH and LQKENI. The CDR3 sequence is 14 residues long. CDR3 sequence: CASSWGQGSYEQYF. The CDR3 DNA reads TGTGCCAGCTCATGGGGACAGGGGTCCTACGAGCAGTACTTC.